Listed below are T cell receptor beta chains from one sample, sequenced in a study of blood T cell repertoires in COVID-19. This table comes from immunoSEQ multiplex PCR, and its TCRdb copy is limited to in-frame clones, with some not included. Of around 370,000 clones detected, 88% appear once; the ten largest clones hold 1.2%. Sequenced sample: PBMCs or T cells enriched from blood (not recorded which). These receptors were taken from a woman aged 18-29 years who had recovered from COVID-19. The CDR3 runs from the conserved cysteine through the conserved F or W. The D gene is left open where the match is weak. Not every row has a clone size; where given, it reads once, few, many or a size class.

j_gene	abundance	d_gene	v_gene	CDR3nt	CDR3aa
TRBJ2-1	-	-	TRBV4-1	TGCGCCAGCAGCCAAGGACAGGCTGGCAATGAGCAGTTCTTC	CASSQGQAGNEQFF
TRBJ1-2	-	TRBD1	TRBV6-2/TRBV6-3	TGTGCCAGCAGTTACGTGACAGGGCAATATGGCTACACCTTC	CASSYVTGQYGYTF
TRBJ1-2	few	-	TRBV6-5	TGTGCCAGCAGTCGGGGCCTACAGGGAAGTGGCGGCTACACCTTC	CASSRGLQGSGGYTF
TRBJ1-4	-	-	TRBV20-1	TGCAGTGCTAGTCCGACAGGCAAAAATGAAAAACTGTTTTTT	CSASPTGKNEKLFF
TRBJ1-5	-	TRBD1	TRBV7-9	TGTGCCAGCAGCCCACAGGGGTCAGATCAGCCCCAGCATTTT	CASSPQGSDQPQHF
TRBJ2-1	-	TRBD2	TRBV30	TGTGCCTGGAGTGATACGACAGGGACTAGCGGGGGGGCTATACCCTACAATGAGCAGTTCTTC	CAWSDTTGTSGGAIPYNEQFF
TRBJ2-1	-	-	TRBV5-6	TGTGCCAGCAGCTTTGGGGGGAAATCTGAGCAGTTCTTC	CASSFGGKSEQFF
TRBJ2-1	-	-	TRBV29-1	TGCAGCGTTGTGGGGCAGTACAATGAGCAGTTCTTC	CSVVGQYNEQFF
TRBJ2-1	once	-	TRBV5-4	TGTGCCAGCAGCTTGGGGTCGGCTAGCGTTTACAATGAGCAGTTCTTC	CASSLGSASVYNEQFF
TRBJ2-1	-	-	TRBV24-1	TGTGCCACCAGTGACAGACGGGACTCCCACAATGAGCAGTTCTTC	CATSDRRDSHNEQFF
TRBJ2-5	-	-	TRBV6-5	TGTGCCAGCAGTTACTCAGAAGGCGAGGGAAGGTACTTC	CASSYSEGEGRYF
TRBJ1-2	-	TRBD1	TRBV12-3/TRBV12-4	TGTGCCACCGGGACAGGGGGCGAGTATCGCTACACCTTC	CATGTGGEYRYTF
TRBJ2-7	-	-	TRBV6-1	TGTGCCAGCAGTGAAAAACTTTTCGGGGGTTTAGGGGAGCAGTACTTC	CASSEKLFGGLGEQYF
TRBJ1-1	-	TRBD1	TRBV2	TGTGCCAGCAGCGGGGACAGGGGTGGTACTGAAGCTTTCTTT	CASSGDRGGTEAFF
TRBJ1-4	few	-	TRBV24-1	TGTGCCACCAGTGATTATTTGTGCGGCGAAAAACTGTTTTTT	CATSDYLCGEKLFF
TRBJ1-4	-	-	TRBV7-3	TGTGCCAGCAGCCACGAAGGGGTGGGTGAAAAACTGTTTTTT	CASSHEGVGEKLFF
TRBJ1-3	-	-	TRBV7-2	TGTGCCAGCAGCCCCTTGGTAGCGCAGTCCTCTGGAAACACCATATATTTT	CASSPLVAQSSGNTIYF
TRBJ1-2	few	-	TRBV28	TGTGCCAGCAGTTTGCCGCGAGGGAGTGGGCCAGGCAGCTACACCTTC	CASSLPRGSGPGSYTF
TRBJ1-2	-	TRBD1	TRBV3-1/TRBV3-2	TGTGCCAGCAGCCTCTGGGACAGCTATGGCTACACCTTC	CASSLWDSYGYTF
TRBJ2-2	-	-	TRBV9	TGTGCCAGCAGCGTAGCTTCCGGGACTGGCGGGGGGGAGCTGTTTTTT	CASSVASGTGGGELFF
TRBJ2-3	-	TRBD2	TRBV7-7	TGTGCTAGCAGCCCGGGACTAGCGGGTTTCACAGATACGCAGTATTTT	CASSPGLAGFTDTQYF
TRBJ2-7	once	-	TRBV6-6	TGTGCCAGCAGTTACCCTCGTATTGATAGCTCCTACGAGCAGTACTTC	CASSYPRIDSSYEQYF
TRBJ1-2	once	-	TRBV6-5	TGTGCCAGCAGTTACGCGGACTATGGCTACACCTTC	CASSYADYGYTF
TRBJ1-2	-	-	TRBV6-2/TRBV6-3	TGTGCCAGCAGTTACGAGTTTAACTATGGCTACACCTTC	CASSYEFNYGYTF
TRBJ2-1	-	-	TRBV7-9	TGTGCCAGCAGCCTCGGTCTCGCCTACAATGAGCAGTTCTTC	CASSLGLAYNEQFF
TRBJ1-6	-	TRBD1	TRBV6-6	TGTGCCAGCAGTACCGAGGGACAGGGTCTACCCCTCCACTTT	CASSTEGQGLPLHF
TRBJ2-3	-	-	TRBV5-1	TGCGCCAGCAGCCGGGGGGCCGGTACAGATACGCAGTATTTT	CASSRGAGTDTQYF
TRBJ2-3	-	-	TRBV25-1	TGTGCCAGCAGCCTACAGGGACCAGATACGCAGTATTTT	CASSLQGPDTQYF
TRBJ1-5	-	TRBD1	TRBV28	TGTGCCAGCACCTGGGGACAGCGCAATCAGCCCCAGCATTTT	CASTWGQRNQPQHF
TRBJ1-4	once	-	TRBV6-1	TGTGCCAGCAGTGAAGCCGGACAGAAACTGTTTTTT	CASSEAGQKLFF
TRBJ2-3	-	TRBD2	TRBV3-1/TRBV3-2	TGTGCCAGCAGCTACGGGACTAGCTCAGATACGCAGTATTTT	CASSYGTSSDTQYF
TRBJ1-2	-	-	TRBV4-1	TGCGCCAGCAGCCAAATTATTACGGGAGGTGGCTACACCTTC	CASSQIITGGGYTF
TRBJ1-1	-	TRBD1	TRBV18	TGTGCCAGCTCACCACCCACCGGACAGGTACTACACACTGAAGCTTTCTTT	CASSPPTGQVLHTEAFF
TRBJ1-1	-	-	TRBV2	TGTGCCAGCCAAAGGGATACAGGGAACACTGAAGCTTTCTTT	CASQRDTGNTEAFF
TRBJ2-3	-	TRBD2	TRBV2	TGTGCCAGCAGGACTAGCGATACGCAGTATTTT	CASRTSDTQYF
TRBJ2-2	-	-	TRBV9	TGTGCCAGCAGCGTAGCGGGGAACACCGGGGAGCTGTTTTTT	CASSVAGNTGELFF
TRBJ1-2	-	TRBD1	TRBV18	TGTGCCAGCTCACCGGGGACAGGACGAAACTATGGCTACACCTTC	CASSPGTGRNYGYTF
TRBJ1-2	-	TRBD1	TRBV6-5	TGTGCCAGCAGTTTCCGACAGGGGAACTATGGCTACACCTTC	CASSFRQGNYGYTF
TRBJ1-1	-	-	TRBV5-1	TGCGCCAGCAGCACGACAGTGAACACTGAAGCTTTCTTT	CASSTTVNTEAFF
TRBJ2-7	-	-	TRBV7-9	TGTGCCAGCAGCTGGGGGACACCCAGTGAGGAGCAGTACTTC	CASSWGTPSEEQYF
TRBJ1-2	-	-	TRBV28	TGTGCCAGCAGCACCCCCGGAGGGCCCTATGGCTACACCTTC	CASSTPGGPYGYTF
TRBJ1-2	-	-	TRBV19	TGTGCCAGTAGGCCGGGGACAACTAACTATGGCTACACCTTC	CASRPGTTNYGYTF
TRBJ2-3	-	TRBD2	TRBV15	TGTGCCACCAGCAGGGCTGGTCCGGGACTAGCGGATACTAGCACAGATACGCAGTATTTT	CATSRAGPGLADTSTDTQYF
TRBJ1-2	-	-	TRBV25-1	TGTGCCAGCAGACGCGGGACGGACTATGGCTACACCTTC	CASRRGTDYGYTF
TRBJ1-5	-	TRBD1	TRBV19	TGTGCCAGCGAACCCGGGACAGGGCCCAATCAGCCCCAGCATTTT	CASEPGTGPNQPQHF
TRBJ1-2	few	-	TRBV5-1	TGCGCCAGCAGCTTCTCACGAGGGCATGGCTACACCTTC	CASSFSRGHGYTF